The source of this T cell receptor beta chain is a study of CDR3 diversity in severe acne. TCRdb re-derived calls from the PCR reads in MiXCR, one entry per CDR3 protein. The sample lists 100,000 or so distinct CDR3 sequences, 51% occurring once. V lost 8 bases and J 6 bases, leaving 14 bases between the germline ends. This CDR3 has 12 residues. From germline, CDR1 is PRHDT and CDR2 FYEKMQ (reference sequence). The chain joins TRBV13 to TRBJ2-7, with a weak D call TRBD1 (6 bases). The sequence was obtained from a male donor with acne. The sequencing sample was made of blood. For the CDR3, the DNA is TGTGCCAGCGGCGTTGGGACAAGCGAGCAGTACTTC. It is translated as CASGVGTSEQYF. The whole variable domain, remainder taken from reference TRBV13 and TRBJ2-7, is AAGVIQSPRHLIKEKRETATLKCYPIPRHDTVYWYQQGPGQDPQFLISFYEKMQSDKGSIPDRFSAQQFSDYHSELNMSSLELGDSALYFCASGVGTSEQYFGPGTRLTVT.